The entry below describes one T cell receptor beta chain. The authors reverse transcribed roughly 0.5 to 1 ug RNA with random hexamers. The immunoSEQ assay covered 54 Vbeta and 13 Jbeta segments for CDR3. TCRdb redid the calling of the immunoSEQ multiplex PCR reads with MiXCR, one entry per CDR3 protein. Seen here are some 99,000 distinct CDR3 sequences, 96% observed once, and the top ten hold 0.096%. This sample is drawn from a study of CD8 T cells in Susac syndrome. The receptor was derived from a human donor in good health. Input material: CD4+ T cells from PBMCs.

Here the CDR3 reads CASSQDTDEQYF. The CDR3 DNA follows: TGTGCCAGCAGCCAGGACACGGACGAGCAGTACTTC. The genes are TRBV3-1 and TRBJ2-7; possible D gene TRBD1, 5 bases. This CDR3 comprises 12 residues. Trimming shortened V by 3 bases and J by 5 bases, and 8 bases separated the two germline ends. The V gene's germline CDR1 is LGHDT and CDR2 YNNKEL (reference sequence).